This T cell receptor (beta chain) was obtained from a study of T cell responses to AZD1222 COVID-19 vaccine. Findings and limits, study-wide: In all cases, repertoires were sampled only after the peak T cell response. Possibly, clonal diversity was underestimated; donors were largely white British and included more females.

In its sample, this clone was seen once. The antigen remains undetermined. Profiled with immunoSEQ multiplex PCR; TCRdb holds only in-frame clones, not every one. The sample shows 110,000 or so clones, approximately 86% of them seen only once. This sequence originates from an adult in good health. This sample comprised peripheral blood, obtained on day 0 of MenACWY control vaccination.

CDR3 residues: CASTSNEKLFF. In DNA, the CDR3 is TGTGCCAGCACCTCTAATGAAAAACTGTTTTTT. The chain joins TRBV21-1 to TRBJ1-4. TRBV21-1 is marked as a pseudogene. The CDR3 runs to 11 residues.